This T cell receptor beta chain was captured in a study of cytomegalovirus exposure and HLA in healthy donors. Overall study: Earlier results showed approximately 110 million unique TCR beta sequences derived from approximately 170 million T cells. Of some 400 genotyped donors, about 80% clustered with self-reported Caucasian donors. Study-level points and caveats: Specificity of a few CMV-associated chains for CMV antigens was verified in vitro. A later analysis reportedly found that, within productive TCRs, an Asian-associated ancestry cluster had fewer N-insertions than the mean observed across the roughly 730 donors.

The PCR ran on 60 Vbeta and 13 Jbeta primers. Profiled with immunoSEQ multiplex PCR; TCRdb holds only in-frame clones, not every one. Here the sample spans some 120,000 clones, about 81% being singletons. About this clone itself: Antigen unknown.

The CDR3 sequence is 15 residues long. V shed 3 bases and J shed 6 bases, with 15 bases lying between them. Germline V CDR1 and CDR2: LGHNA, YNFKEQ. The TCR comes from a woman younger than 45 in good health and CMV-seronegative. The gene calls are TRBV4-2 and TRBJ1-3; no clear D. Sequenced material: PBMCs. The CDR3 reads CASSQFPTGENTIYF. CDR3 bases: TGTGCCAGCAGCCAGTTTCCGACCGGAGAAAACACCATATATTTT.